This T cell receptor (beta chain) was observed in a study of cytomegalovirus exposure and HLA in healthy donors. General study findings and limits: There were several of the most significant clusters that appeared linked to common viral pathogens in a later analysis. Earlier analysis looked at TCR beta V segments, and most were productive about 87% or about 30% of the time. Overall, around 160 TCR beta chains were annotated as cytomegalovirus-associated. In terms of immune exposure information, only CMV serostatus was available.

This CDR3 comprises 13 residues. Per the germline V gene, CDR1 is SEHNR and CDR2 is FQNEAQ (reference sequence). Trimming at V came to 6 bases and at J to 6 bases, leaving 5 bases not matched to a gene. On this clone itself: The antigen remains unidentified.

PCR used 60 Vbeta primers and 13 Jbeta primers. Profiled with immunoSEQ multiplex PCR; TCRdb holds only in-frame clones, not every one. In total, the table holds around 200,000 clones. The sample was PBMCs. The rearrangement joins TRBV7-9 to TRBJ2-1; 7 nucleotides agree with TRBD2. The sequence came from a woman in her late teens or twenties in good health and CMV-seropositive. CDR3 in amino acids: CASRGTTSNEQFF. CDR3 sequence (DNA): TGTGCCAGCAGGGGGACTACATCCAATGAGCAGTTCTTC.